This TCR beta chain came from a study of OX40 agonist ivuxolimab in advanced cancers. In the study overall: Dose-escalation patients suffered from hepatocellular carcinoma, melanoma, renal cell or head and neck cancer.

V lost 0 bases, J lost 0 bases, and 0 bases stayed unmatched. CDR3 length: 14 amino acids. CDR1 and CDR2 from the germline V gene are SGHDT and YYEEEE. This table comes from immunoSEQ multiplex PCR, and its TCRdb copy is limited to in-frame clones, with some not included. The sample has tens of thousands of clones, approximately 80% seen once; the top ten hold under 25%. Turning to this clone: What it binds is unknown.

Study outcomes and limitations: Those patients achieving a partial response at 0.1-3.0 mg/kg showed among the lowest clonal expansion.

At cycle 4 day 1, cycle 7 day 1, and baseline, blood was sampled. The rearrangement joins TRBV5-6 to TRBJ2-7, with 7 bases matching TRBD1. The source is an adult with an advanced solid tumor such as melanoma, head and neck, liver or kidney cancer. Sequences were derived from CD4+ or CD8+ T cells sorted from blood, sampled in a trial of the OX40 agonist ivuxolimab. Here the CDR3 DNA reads TGTGCCAGCAGCTTGGGACAGGGCTCCTACGAGCAGTACTTC. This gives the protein CASSLGQGSYEQYF.